This T cell receptor beta chain was captured by sequencing in a study of blood T cell repertoires in COVID-19. The V end was cut by 1 base, the J end by 3 bases, with 9 bases between. Per the germline V gene, CDR1 is SNHLY and CDR2 is FYNNEI. The CDR3 sequence is 14 residues long. Source study methods: Reference gene primer amplification yielded estimated nucleated cell counts. The assay was immunoSEQ multiplex PCR, and TCRdb's table has in-frame clones only and misses some. V and J calls and clone size follow that table, whereas D and trimming were derived from the DNA. Of 110,000 to 150,000 clones in the sample, approximately 79% were seen once.

The origin of this receptor is a man between 45 and 60 years old with active or convalescent COVID-19. V is TRBV2 and J is TRBJ1-1; tentative D call: TRBD1 (5 bases). The sample was peripheral blood. The CDR3 reads CASSEGVTDTEAFF. CDR3 nucleotide sequence: TGTGCCAGCAGTGAAGGGGTGACAGACACTGAAGCTTTCTTT.